The text below deals with one T cell receptor beta chain. Antigen specificity is unknown. Other DNA sequences of this sample code for an identical CDR3. Sequenced by immunoSEQ multiplex PCR; TCRdb stores in-frame clones only, minus some. Of 2,500,000 or so clones listed, under 95% are singletons. CDR3 length equals 14 residues. The germline V and J ends were trimmed by 2 bases and 2 bases, with 10 bases remaining between them. CDR1 is MNHNY and CDR2 is SVGAGI in the germline V gene (reference sequence). The record originates from a study of shared clonotypes between healthy human individuals. Findings and caveats of the study: The study's rarefaction showed incomplete sorted-subset sequencing despite large depth.

This chain joins TRBV6-6 and TRBJ2-7; tentatively, D is TRBD1 (6 bases). The clonotype was recovered from a young man in good health. Some clones in this sample may be carry-over from other donors' samples. Sequencing was done on a sample of naive CD4+ T cells from PBMCs. Subset meaning: CD45RA+ positively selected. CDR3 DNA sequence: TGTGCCAGCAGTTACGGTAGGGGGACCTACGAGCAGTACTTC. Its protein is CASSYGRGTYEQYF.